Listed below are T cell receptor beta chains from one sample, sequenced in a study of blood T cell repertoires in COVID-19. Some clones are missing from TCRdb's copy, which holds only in-frame ones; the method was immunoSEQ multiplex PCR. The table lists just under 85,000 clones, more than 70% of them singletons. Sequenced material: peripheral blood. The receptors derive from a woman in her sixties with acute or convalescent COVID-19. Each CDR3 is given with its conserved first and last residue. The D gene is left open where the match is weak. Where a row states a size, it is once, few, many or the class of an expanded clone; other rows omit it.

J | D | size | V | CDR3 | DNA
TRBJ2-3 | . | . | TRBV6-2/TRBV6-3 | CASSSPGAFTDTQYF | TGTGCCAGCAGTTCCCCAGGGGCTTTCACAGATACGCAGTATTTT
TRBJ2-1 | . | few | TRBV9 | CASSVRSSEQFF | TGTGCCAGCAGCGTACGATCGAGTGAGCAGTTCTTC
TRBJ2-2 | . | . | TRBV7-3 | CASSRDISNTGELFF | TGTGCCAGCAGCCGGGACATATCGAACACCGGGGAGCTGTTTTTT
TRBJ2-7 | TRBD2 | . | TRBV23-1 | CASSQSCDTRRGYEQYF | TGCGCCAGCAGTCAATCATGCGACACCCGGCGGGGGTACGAGCAGTACTTC
TRBJ1-1 | . | . | TRBV12-5 | CASGFDRGSFAFF | TGTGCTAGTGGTTTCGACCGAGGTTCATTCGCTTTCTTT
TRBJ1-2 | TRBD1 | . | TRBV6-6 | CASSYGTGTYGYTF | TGTGCCAGCAGTTACGGGACAGGGACCTATGGCTACACCTTC
TRBJ1-1 | . | . | TRBV7-6 | CAAGQNTEAFF | TGTGCCGCGGGGCAGAACACTGAAGCTTTCTTT
TRBJ1-6 | . | . | TRBV7-9 | CASSRDSFGLHF | TGTGCCAGCAGTCGCGATTCCTTTGGCCTCCACTTT
TRBJ2-5 | . | . | TRBV10-3 | CAINREPQETQYF | TGTGCCATCAACCGAGAACCACAAGAGACCCAGTACTTC
TRBJ2-2 | TRBD1 | . | TRBV5-6 | CASSYGQGLTGELFF | TGTGCCAGCAGCTATGGACAGGGACTCACCGGGGAGCTGTTTTTT
TRBJ2-3 | TRBD1 | once | TRBV3-1/TRBV3-2 | CASSQVPGTVRADTQYF | TGTGCCAGCAGCCAAGTACCTGGGACAGTCCGGGCAGATACGCAGTATTTT
TRBJ2-5 | TRBD2 | . | TRBV19 | CASSIPSGQETQYF | TGTGCCAGTAGTATCCCTAGCGGCCAAGAGACCCAGTACTTC
TRBJ2-5 | . | . | TRBV27 | CASKLMWGGETQYF | TGTGCCAGCAAGTTAATGTGGGGAGGCGAGACCCAGTACTTC
TRBJ1-2 | TRBD1 | . | TRBV28 | CASSSRTGGWGYGYTF | TGTGCCAGCAGTTCACGGACAGGGGGCTGGGGATATGGCTACACCTTC
TRBJ1-3 | . | . | TRBV5-1 | CASSDWGSSGNTIYF | TGCGCCAGCAGCGACTGGGGCAGCTCTGGAAACACCATATATTTT
TRBJ1-1 | . | . | TRBV11-2 | CASLGRRNTEAFF | TGTGCCAGCCTGGGGAGGAGGAACACTGAAGCTTTCTTT
TRBJ2-1 | TRBD1 | . | TRBV7-3 | CASSSPTGTTNEQFF | TGTGCCAGCAGCTCCCCGACAGGGACCACCAATGAGCAGTTCTTC
TRBJ1-3 | . | . | TRBV3-1/TRBV3-2 | CASSQSHLSGNTIYF | TGTGCCAGCAGCCAATCACATCTCTCTGGAAACACCATATATTTT
TRBJ1-1 | TRBD1 | . | TRBV6-5 | CASRSTGASTEAFF | TGTGCCAGCAGATCGACAGGGGCCTCCACGGAAGCTTTCTTT
TRBJ2-3 | . | . | TRBV11-2 | CASSSRADTQYF | TGTGCCAGCAGCTCAAGAGCAGATACGCAGTATTTT
TRBJ1-3 | . | . | TRBV9 | CASSVQGSENTIYF | TGTGCCAGCAGCGTTCAGGGGTCCGAAAACACCATATATTTT
TRBJ2-7 | TRBD2 | many | TRBV2 | CASSDEAGGRDEQYF | TGTGCCAGCAGTGATGAGGCGGGGGGAAGGGACGAGCAGTACTTC
TRBJ2-4 | . | . | TRBV7-8 | CASSPDRLAKNIQYF | TGTGCCAGCAGCCCCGACAGGTTGGCCAAAAACATTCAGTACTTC
TRBJ2-1 | . | . | TRBV10-3 | CAISESTDYNEQFF | TGTGCCATCAGTGAGTCGACAGACTACAATGAGCAGTTCTTC
TRBJ1-2 | . | . | TRBV9 | CASSNPKGYYGYTF | TGTGCCAGCAGCAACCCCAAGGGGTACTATGGCTACACCTTC
TRBJ1-3 | TRBD1 | . | TRBV6-5 | CASKTGELAGNTIYF | TGTGCCAGCAAAACAGGGGAACTGGCTGGAAACACCATATATTTT
TRBJ2-5 | . | . | TRBV3-1/TRBV3-2 | CASSQRDQGGETQYF | TGTGCCAGCAGCCAAAGGGACCAGGGAGGAGAGACCCAGTACTTC
TRBJ1-6 | TRBD1 | . | TRBV7-9 | CASSFDRDNSPLHF | TGTGCCAGCAGCTTCGACAGGGATAATTCACCCCTCCACTTT
TRBJ1-2 | . | few | TRBV10-2 | CASSEGQRYGYTF | TGCGCCAGCAGTGAGGGACAGCGCTATGGCTACACCTTC
TRBJ1-1 | . | . | TRBV28 | CASSLSNTEAFF | TGTGCCAGCAGTCTGTCGAACACTGAAGCTTTCTTT
TRBJ1-5 | . | . | TRBV2 | CASSVTGPLGGQPQHF | TGTGCCAGCAGTGTAACCGGGCCCCTCGGGGGTCAGCCCCAGCATTTT
TRBJ1-5 | . | . | TRBV5-8 | CASSDVRVGQPQHF | TGTGCCAGCAGTGATGTGCGGGTGGGGCAGCCCCAGCATTTT
TRBJ2-5 | . | once | TRBV5-8 | CASSSRGAETQYF | TGTGCCAGCAGCTCCAGGGGAGCGGAGACCCAGTACTTC
TRBJ1-2 | . | . | TRBV6-5 | CASSPQGYYGYTF | TGTGCCAGCAGTCCACAGGGATACTATGGCTACACCTTC
TRBJ1-1 | . | . | TRBV2 | CASVRHGNTEAFF | TGTGCCAGCGTTAGACACGGCAACACTGAAGCTTTCTTT
TRBJ2-2 | TRBD2 | . | TRBV3-1/TRBV3-2 | CASTREGTGELFF | TGTGCCAGCACTAGGGAGGGAACCGGGGAGCTGTTTTTT
TRBJ1-3 | . | . | TRBV20-1 | CSASLQGPPSSGNTIYF | TGCAGTGCTAGTCTCCAGGGGCCCCCAAGCTCTGGAAACACCATATATTTT
TRBJ2-1 | . | . | TRBV30 | CAWSVQKFNEQFF | TGTGCCTGGAGTGTACAGAAGTTCAATGAGCAGTTCTTC
TRBJ1-1 | . | . | TRBV19 | CASGGISAGNMNTEAFF | TGTGCCAGTGGGGGGATCAGTGCAGGGAATATGAACACTGAAGCTTTCTTT
TRBJ1-1 | TRBD1 | . | TRBV7-6 | CASSPDREEAFF | TGTGCCAGCAGCCCTGACAGGGAGGAAGCTTTCTTT
TRBJ1-1 | . | . | TRBV29-1 | CSVRRETTEAFF | TGCAGCGTTCGGAGGGAGACCACTGAAGCTTTCTTT
TRBJ2-1 | . | . | TRBV11-3 | CASSLDPGLGDREQFF | TGTGCCAGCAGCTTAGATCCGGGGCTCGGAGACAGGGAGCAGTTCTTC
TRBJ2-1 | TRBD2 | once | TRBV7-2 | CASSSRPTSGGAFRNEQFF | TGTGCCAGCAGCTCCAGGCCCACTAGCGGGGGGGCGTTTAGGAATGAGCAGTTCTTC
TRBJ1-4 | TRBD1 | . | TRBV6-5 | CASRPGTGNEKLFF | TGTGCCAGCCGCCCCGGGACAGGGAACGAAAAACTGTTTTTT
TRBJ2-6 | TRBD2 | . | TRBV5-6 | CASSFSGNGANVLTF | TGTGCCAGCAGCTTTAGCGGGAACGGGGCCAACGTCCTGACTTTC
TRBJ2-3 | . | . | TRBV4-1 | CASSQDPGGTGDTQYF | TGCGCCAGCAGCCAAGACCCTGGGGGCACGGGAGATACGCAGTATTTT
TRBJ2-7 | TRBD2 | . | TRBV6-5 | CASSGLGDEQYF | TGTGCCAGCTCGGGACTAGGGGACGAGCAGTACTTC
TRBJ2-1 | TRBD2 | . | TRBV2 | CASSVWGGGFF | TGTGCCAGCAGTGTGTGGGGGGGAGGGTTCTTC
TRBJ2-5 | . | . | TRBV5-4 | CASSLVGSAQETQYF | TGTGCCAGCAGCTTGGTGGGTAGCGCCCAAGAGACCCAGTACTTC